This T cell receptor beta chain was retrieved from a study of patients and donors after allogeneic stem cell transplantation. The sample holds a few counts of this clonotype. V gave up 0 bases and J gave up 1 base, with 11 bases separating them. This CDR3 region has 16 residues. Germline values: CDR1 SGHRS, CDR2 YFSETQ. In TCRdb, the RT-PCR reads were re-called with MiXCR into one record per CDR3 protein. The table has about 400,000 distinct CDR3 sequences, 15% to 20% seen once. This chain links TRBV5-1 with TRBJ2-4; D might be TRBD2 (7 bases). This receptor was obtained from a human donor who was either an allogeneic HSCT recipient or a stem cell or donor lymphocyte infusion donor (not recorded which). It is not recorded whose cells these are; they may come from a transplant donor. Material: blood, either unsorted or a sorted T cell fraction (not recorded which). CDR3 bases: TGCGCCAGCAGCTTGGTTGGGGGGGCGGCCAAAAACATTCAGTACTTC. Its protein product is CASSLVGGAAKNIQYF.